Listed below are T cell receptor beta chains from one sample, sequenced in a study of regulatory T cells in long-lasting Graves disease. TCRdb fed the multiplex PCR reads into MiXCR, producing one record per CDR3 protein. The sample carries under 250,000 distinct CDR3 sequences, roughly a fifth recorded once. These data were likewise used in another study, on T cells in Graves' hyperthyroidism and ophthalmopathy.

Material: peripheral blood mononuclear cells (PBMCs), obtained at new diagnosis, from a patient treated with antithyroid drugs. These receptors all stem from a woman in her 30s with Graves disease. Each CDR3 is given with its conserved first and last residue. Each record gives: V gene, D gene, CDR3 length, clone size, J gene, CDR3 protein, CDR3 DNA. D genes are given only for firm matches. Clone size is shown for a subset of rows, as once, few, many or a class of expanded clone.

>TRBV5-4|TRBD2|15|many|TRBJ2-1
CASSGEGTRGNEQFF
TGTGCCAGCAGCGGGGAGGGGACTAGGGGCAATGAGCAGTTCTTC
>TRBV29-1|TRBD2|14|many|TRBJ2-7
CSVGAGGDKREQYF
TGCAGCGTTGGAGCGGGAGGAGACAAAAGGGAGCAGTACTTC
>TRBV7-6|-|14|many|TRBJ2-5
CASSPMGRSETQYF
TGTGCCAGCAGCCCGATGGGGCGTTCTGAGACCCAGTACTTC
>TRBV28|-|15|-|TRBJ2-7
CASSSPGQTPYEQYF
TGTGCCAGCAGTTCCCCTGGACAGACTCCCTACGAGCAGTACTTC
>TRBV6-9|TRBD1|14|many|TRBJ1-5
CASSYRQGGQPQHF
TGTGCCAGCAGTTACCGACAGGGTGGACAGCCCCAGCATTTT
>TRBV29-1|TRBD2|13|many|TRBJ2-1
CSAPKSGNNEQFF
TGCAGCGCTCCTAAAAGCGGGAACAATGAGCAGTTCTTC
>TRBV18|TRBD1|17|few|TRBJ2-2
CASSPSITGGETGELFF
TGTGCCAGCTCACCATCAATTACAGGGGGCGAGACCGGGGAGCTGTTTTTT
>TRBV6-1|-|14|many|TRBJ1-3
CASRAGYSGNTIYF
TGTGCCAGCAGGGCGGGATACTCTGGAAACACCATATATTTT
>TRBV27|TRBD1|13|many|TRBJ2-5
CASRRTGRETQYF
TGTGCCAGCAGAAGGACAGGGCGAGAGACCCAGTACTTC
>TRBV6-1|-|16|-|TRBJ1-3
CASSNDGQTSGNTIYF
TGTGCCAGCAGTAACGACGGACAAACCTCTGGAAACACCATATATTTT
>TRBV11-3|TRBD2|13|-|TRBJ2-1
CASRAGGPHEQFF
TGTGCCAGCAGAGCGGGGGGGCCCCATGAGCAGTTCTTC
>TRBV2|-|20|many|TRBJ1-4
CASSEMIPGRIFGNNERLFF
TGTGCCAGCAGTGAAATGATCCCGGGCAGGATTTTCGGAAATAATGAAAGACTGTTTTTT
>TRBV19|-|12|many|TRBJ1-1
CASSMAGTEAFF
TGTGCCAGTAGTATGGCAGGTACTGAAGCTTTCTTT
>TRBV28|TRBD1|14|many|TRBJ1-2
CASRETGGNYGYTF
TGTGCCAGCAGGGAGACAGGGGGAAACTATGGCTACACCTTC
>TRBV2|-|12|many|TRBJ2-7
CASSQSSYEQYF
TGTGCCAGCAGCCAGAGCTCCTACGAGCAGTACTTC
>TRBV4-2|-|17|-|TRBJ2-6
CASSPASRTVGANVLTF
TGTGCCAGCAGCCCGGCATCCCGGACAGTTGGGGCGAACGTCCTGACTTTC
>TRBV27|-|17|many|TRBJ2-3
CASSSLRIATSTDTQYF
TGTGCCAGCAGTTCCCTGCGGATTGCCACTAGCACAGATACGCAGTATTTT
>TRBV28|-|16|-|TRBJ1-6
CASSLLPPGYDSPLHF
TGTGCCAGCAGTTTATTACCGCCAGGGTATGATTCACCCCTCCACTTT
>TRBV10-2|TRBD2|15|many|TRBJ2-1
CASSEGASGRDEQFF
TGCGCCAGCAGTGAGGGGGCTAGCGGGAGGGATGAGCAGTTCTTC
>TRBV27|-|15|-|TRBJ2-7
CASSYGGGTIYEQYF
TGTGCCAGCAGTTACGGCGGCGGGACCATCTACGAGCAGTACTTC
>TRBV7-9|TRBD1|15|many|TRBJ2-2
CASSLGTVNTGELFF
TGTGCCAGCAGTTTAGGGACAGTTAACACCGGGGAGCTGTTTTTT
>TRBV6-1|TRBD1|16|many|TRBJ1-5
CASSEVLTGGTQPQHF
TGTGCCAGCAGTGAAGTCTTGACAGGGGGCACTCAGCCCCAGCATTTT
>TRBV29-1|TRBD1|12|-|TRBJ2-7
CTPGGSNYEQYF
TGCACCCCAGGGGGCAGCAACTACGAGCAGTACTTC
>TRBV3-1|-|15|few|TRBJ2-4
CASSQDLAAKNIQYF
TGTGCCAGCAGCCAAGATCTGGCGGCCAAAAACATTCAGTACTTC
>TRBV5-4|-|13|many|TRBJ2-5
CASKTAAQETQYF
TGTGCCAGCAAAACGGCGGCTCAAGAGACCCAGTACTTC
>TRBV7-2|-|12|many|TRBJ1-5
CASSFSNQPQHF
TGTGCCAGCAGCTTTAGCAATCAGCCCCAGCATTTT
>TRBV20-1|-|17|-|TRBJ2-2
CSARTGGAVLNTGELFF
TGCAGTGCTAGAACTGGGGGCGCCGTTTTAAACACCGGGGAGCTGTTTTTT
>TRBV28|TRBD1|15|many|TRBJ1-1
CASSSPTGDTLKAFF
TGTGCCAGCAGTTCCCCTACAGGGGACACACTGAAAGCTTTCTTT
>TRBV12-3/TRBV12-4|-|14|many|TRBJ1-4
CASSISSGEEKLFF
TGTGCCAGCAGTATCTCCTCCGGGGAAGAAAAACTGTTTTTT
>TRBV11-2|-|14|many|TRBJ2-1
CASSPGLVWGEQFF
TGTGCCAGCAGCCCTGGCCTAGTATGGGGTGAGCAGTTCTTC
>TRBV2|-|12|-|TRBJ1-5
CASLRLPFNWHF
TGTGCCAGCCTGAGACTGCCCTTCAATTGGCATTTT
>TRBV30|TRBD2|16|many|TRBJ2-5
CAWGRGSGGSRETQYF
TGTGCCTGGGGTAGGGGGAGCGGGGGGTCGAGGGAGACCCAGTACTTC
>TRBV27|-|15|-|TRBJ1-1
CASSGGGAGGTEAFF
TGTGCCAGCAGTGGGGGCGGAGCGGGGGGCACTGAAGCTTTCTTT
>TRBV29-1|TRBD1|13|many|TRBJ2-7
CSVGTGAAREQYF
TGCAGCGTTGGGACAGGGGCCGCGCGGGAGCAGTACTTC
>TRBV28|-|15|few|TRBJ1-2
CASSLPGLSNYGYTF
TGTGCCAGCAGTTTACCGGGGCTGTCTAACTATGGCTACACCTTC
>TRBV20-1|-|15|many|TRBJ1-6
CSAIGQSSYNSPLHF
TGCAGTGCTATCGGCCAGAGCTCCTATAATTCACCCCTCCACTTT
>TRBV12-3/TRBV12-4|-|14|-|TRBJ2-5
CASSLGMGRKTQYF
TGTGCCAGCAGTCTGGGGATGGGGCGAAAGACCCAGTACTTC